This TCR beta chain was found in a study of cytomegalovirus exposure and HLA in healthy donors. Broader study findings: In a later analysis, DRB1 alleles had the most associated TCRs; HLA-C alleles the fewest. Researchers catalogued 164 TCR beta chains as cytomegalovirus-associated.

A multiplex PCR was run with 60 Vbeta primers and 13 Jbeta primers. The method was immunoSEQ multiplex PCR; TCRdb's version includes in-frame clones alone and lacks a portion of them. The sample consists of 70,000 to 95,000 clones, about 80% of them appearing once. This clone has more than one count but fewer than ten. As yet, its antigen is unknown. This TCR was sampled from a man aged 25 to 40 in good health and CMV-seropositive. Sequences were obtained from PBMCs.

CDR3 amino acids: CASSRTGVGGMNTEAFF. For the CDR3, the DNA is TGCGCCAGCAGCCGCACAGGGGTCGGGGGTATGAACACTGAAGCTTTCTTT. The genes are TRBV5-1 and TRBJ1-1; 7 bases are shared with TRBD1. The CDR3 contains 17 residues. The ends lost 4 bases at V and 0 bases at J; junction bases unmatched: 12. CDR1 is SGHRS and CDR2 is YFSETQ in the germline V gene.